This T cell receptor beta chain was sequenced during a study of shared clonotypes between healthy human individuals. This CDR3 comprises 15 residues. V dropped 6 bases and J dropped 0; count of bases not matched to a gene: 3. Germline assignment: CDR1 MNHNS and CDR2 SASEGT. Donation came from healthy HIV-negative adults that had no recent acute infections or vaccinations. Produced via immunoSEQ multiplex PCR; TCRdb's table is partial and in-frame only. The sample consists of hundreds of thousands of clones, roughly 77% of them appearing once. Study findings and constraints: The represented genetic and exposure-history diversity was limited by the small number of donors. Clonotype sharing levels among donors were expected to vary with sequencing depth.

Worth noting for this clone: Its antigen is still unknown.

This chain links TRBV6-1 with TRBJ2-1; 9 bases are a match to TRBD2. The sample was PBMCs. The TCR sequence derives from a middle-aged woman in good health. Some clones in this sample may be carry-over from other donors' samples. CDR3 sequence (DNA): TGTGCCAGCAGGCTAGCGGGAAGCTCCTACAATGAGCAGTTCTTC. Amino acid sequence: CASRLAGSSYNEQFF.